This paragraph reports one T cell receptor (beta chain). This sample is drawn from a study of cytomegalovirus exposure and HLA in healthy donors. The PCR used 60 Vbeta and 13 Jbeta primers. Libraries were prepared by immunoSEQ multiplex PCR; TCRdb keeps only in-frame clonotypes and omits some of them. The table includes more than 80,000 clones, under 80% detected once. The V end lost 7 bases, the J end lost 4 bases, and 15 bases lay between the germline ends. Per germline, CDR1 SEHNR and CDR2 FQNEAQ (reference sequence). The CDR3 loop spans 14 amino acids. This TCR was recovered from a man in his 60s in good health and CMV-seronegative. The chain is built from TRBV7-9 and TRBJ2-3; no firm D call. The sample consisted of PBMCs. As DNA, the CDR3 is TGTGCCAGCACCGACGTGAACGGAGCAGATACGCAGTATTTT. It yields the protein CASTDVNGADTQYF.